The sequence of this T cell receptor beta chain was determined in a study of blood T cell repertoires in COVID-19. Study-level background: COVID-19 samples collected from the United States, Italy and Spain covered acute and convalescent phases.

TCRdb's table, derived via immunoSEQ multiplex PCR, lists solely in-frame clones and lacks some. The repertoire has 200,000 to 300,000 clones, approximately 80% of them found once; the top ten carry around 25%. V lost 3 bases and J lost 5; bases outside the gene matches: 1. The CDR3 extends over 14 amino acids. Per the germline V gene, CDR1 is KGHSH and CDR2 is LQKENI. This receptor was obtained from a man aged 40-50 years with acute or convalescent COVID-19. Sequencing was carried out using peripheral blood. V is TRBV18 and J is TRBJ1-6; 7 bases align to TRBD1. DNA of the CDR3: TGTGCCAGCTCACCCGGACAGGATAATTCACCCCTCCACTTT. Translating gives CASSPGQDNSPLHF.